The rows below give T cell receptor beta chains drawn from one sample of a study of cytotoxic CD8 clonotypes in ibrutinib-treated CLL. Sequencing was performed with immunoSEQ multiplex PCR; in TCRdb, only in-frame clones are kept and a portion is missing. The sample yields 150,000 or so clones, around 80% seen once. The source material was PBMCs, sampled after 12 months of ibrutinib treatment. These receptor sequences come from a human donor with chronic lymphocytic leukemia. Each CDR3 is given with its conserved first and last residue. D genes are given only for firm matches. Size is omitted from some rows. Given values are once, few, many or a class for expanded clones.

V	size	J	D	CDR3	DNA
TRBV27	.	TRBJ2-7	TRBD1	CASRSSLGQGAIYEQYF	TGTGCCAGCAGATCCTCATTGGGACAGGGGGCAATCTACGAGCAGTACTTC
TRBV2	.	TRBJ1-5	.	CASSEDRPGLQPQHF	TGTGCCAGCAGTGAGGACCGGCCGGGTCTTCAGCCCCAGCATTTT
TRBV7-7	.	TRBJ2-3	.	CASSSENTDTQYF	TGTGCCAGCAGCTCTGAAAACACAGATACGCAGTATTTT
TRBV7-2	.	TRBJ1-1	TRBD1	CASSRDRETEAFF	TGTGCCAGCAGCCGGGACAGAGAGACTGAAGCTTTCTTT
TRBV4-3	.	TRBJ1-1	.	CASSRKNTEAFF	TGCGCCAGCAGCCGGAAGAACACTGAAGCTTTCTTT
TRBV5-1	.	TRBJ2-5	TRBD2	CASSWGVAGGNQETQYF	TGCGCCAGCAGCTGGGGGGTAGCGGGAGGCAACCAAGAGACCCAGTACTTC
TRBV28	.	TRBJ2-7	TRBD1	CASTARGTGAMYEQYF	TGTGCCAGCACCGCTAGAGGGACAGGGGCCATGTACGAGCAGTACTTC
TRBV11-1	.	TRBJ2-7	TRBD1	CASSLGTGSDEQYF	TGTGCCAGCAGCTTAGGGACAGGGTCGGACGAGCAGTACTTC
TRBV7-9	.	TRBJ1-1	.	CASSLQGGGFTEAFF	TGTGCCAGCAGCCTACAAGGAGGGGGATTCACTGAAGCTTTCTTT
TRBV7-2	.	TRBJ1-2	.	CATSGRGYGYTF	TGTGCCACCTCGGGGCGCGGGTATGGCTACACCTTC
TRBV6-5	.	TRBJ2-5	.	CASREGRKIQETQYF	TGTGCCAGCAGGGAGGGGCGGAAAATTCAAGAGACCCAGTACTTC
TRBV5-1	.	TRBJ1-3	.	CASSLEGLSGGNTIYF	TGCGCCAGCAGCTTGGAAGGGCTTTCTGGTGGAAACACCATATATTTT
TRBV5-1	once	TRBJ2-7	TRBD2	CASSWPGETRALERGGRENYEQYF	TGCGCCAGCAGCTGGCCGGGAGAAACGAGGGCGCTAGAGAGGGGCGGGAGAGAAAACTACGAGCAGTACTTC
TRBV7-2	.	TRBJ1-2	.	CASSSRTGGYYGYTF	TGTGCCAGCAGCTCCCGCACCGGGGGGTACTATGGCTACACCTTC
TRBV7-6	.	TRBJ2-1	.	CASSSPLGFSETPHNEQFF	TGTGCCAGCAGCTCCCCACTAGGGTTTAGCGAAACCCCTCACAATGAGCAGTTCTTC
TRBV28	.	TRBJ1-4	.	CASRALAGQNEKLFF	TGTGCCAGCAGAGCCCTCGCCGGACAGAATGAAAAACTGTTTTTT
TRBV27	.	TRBJ1-2	.	CASSPSSGAYGYTF	TGTGCCAGCAGTCCCTCGTCGGGGGCCTATGGCTACACCTTC
TRBV7-9	once	TRBJ2-3	TRBD2	CASSLVGSGGHTDTQYF	TGTGCCAGCAGCTTAGTCGGATCGGGAGGGCACACAGATACGCAGTATTTT
TRBV5-6	once	TRBJ2-1	.	CASSGLSNEQFF	TGTGCCAGCAGCGGACTAAGCAATGAGCAGTTCTTC
TRBV25-1	.	TRBJ2-3	TRBD2	CASSEFSTSGVSTDTQYF	TGTGCCAGCAGTGAATTCTCGACTAGCGGGGTTAGCACAGATACGCAGTATTTT
TRBV27	.	TRBJ2-7	.	CASSLGQGPPVDYEQYF	TGTGCCAGCAGTTTAGGCCAGGGGCCACCGGTTGACTACGAGCAGTACTTC
TRBV11-2	few	TRBJ2-7	.	CASSPDRSYEQYF	TGTGCCAGCAGCCCTGACCGAAGCTACGAGCAGTACTTC
TRBV30	.	TRBJ1-5	.	CAWAGHGDQPQHF	TGTGCCTGGGCTGGACATGGCGATCAGCCCCAGCATTTT
TRBV27	.	TRBJ1-1	.	CASSPGRYVNTEAFF	TGTGCCAGCAGCCCAGGGCGCTATGTGAACACTGAAGCTTTCTTT
TRBV6-5	medium-sized	TRBJ1-2	TRBD1	CASSLGRGQGGYTF	TGTGCCAGCAGCCTTGGGAGGGGGCAGGGAGGCTACACCTTC
TRBV5-6	.	TRBJ2-7	.	CASSFASRNEQYF	TGTGCCAGCAGCTTTGCCTCACGCAACGAGCAGTACTTC
TRBV19	once	TRBJ2-1	.	CASSTETGPNEQFF	TGTGCCAGTAGTACTGAGACAGGCCCCAATGAGCAGTTCTTC
TRBV28	.	TRBJ2-2	TRBD2	CASQAGSGELFF	TGTGCCAGCCAAGCGGGATCCGGGGAGCTGTTTTTT
TRBV10-3	many	TRBJ2-7	.	CASIRDANSYEQYF	TGTGCCAGCATCCGGGACGCCAACTCCTACGAGCAGTACTTC
TRBV30	.	TRBJ1-4	.	CAWSAKGNEKLFF	TGTGCCTGGAGTGCAAAGGGTAATGAAAAACTGTTTTTT
TRBV4-1	.	TRBJ2-1	.	CASSPIFISNEQFF	TGCGCCAGCAGCCCGATCTTTATTTCCAATGAGCAGTTCTTC
TRBV28	.	TRBJ2-1	TRBD2	CASSDPGLAYNEQFF	TGTGCCAGCAGCGACCCGGGACTAGCTTACAATGAGCAGTTCTTC
TRBV4-2	.	TRBJ2-7	TRBD1	CASSQVGQVSYEQYF	TGTGCCAGCAGCCAAGTCGGACAGGTGTCCTACGAGCAGTACTTC
TRBV30	.	TRBJ1-1	.	CAWGDHRRNTEAFF	TGTGCCTGGGGGGACCACAGGAGGAACACTGAAGCTTTCTTT
TRBV27	.	TRBJ2-7	.	CASSFIGGTIYEQYF	TGTGCCAGCAGTTTTATCGGTGGGACAATATACGAGCAGTACTTC
TRBV29-1	few	TRBJ1-1	TRBD1	CSARLGQGFPEAFF	TGCAGCGCCCGACTGGGACAGGGATTCCCTGAAGCTTTCTTT
TRBV4-1	.	TRBJ1-1	.	CASSQGGLNTEAFF	TGCGCCAGCAGCCAGGGGGGCTTAAACACTGAAGCTTTCTTT
TRBV19	.	TRBJ2-3	.	CASSSFRQGGGDTQYF	TGTGCCAGTAGCTCCTTTCGACAGGGAGGGGGAGATACGCAGTATTTT
TRBV9	.	TRBJ1-2	TRBD1	CASSSRGGGYNGYTF	TGTGCCAGCAGCTCCCGGGGAGGGGGCTATAATGGCTACACCTTC
TRBV5-6	.	TRBJ2-5	.	CASSPAGGETQYF	TGTGCCAGCAGCCCGGCCGGGGGTGAGACCCAGTACTTC
TRBV27	.	TRBJ1-1	.	CASSLSYRDNNMNTEAFF	TGTGCCAGCAGTTTATCCTACCGGGACAACAACATGAACACTGAAGCTTTCTTT